This T cell receptor (beta chain) appears in the sequencing data of a study of blood T cell repertoires in COVID-19 (dated by TCRdb to 2018 to 2020). With regard to the full study: Collaborator samples came from the United States, Italy and Spain and covered acute and convalescent phases of COVID-19. The material from the prospective study consisted of cDNA or gDNA derived from T cells, B-cell-depleted T cells, or PBMCs. Deeply sampled blood TCRbeta repertoires from subjects exposed to, actively infected with, or recovered from COVID-19 were included in the dataset. The repertoires were released in a freely available public database intended as a resource for research on the immune response to SARS-CoV-2. Samples came from the ongoing ImmuneRACE study (first 160 participants) plus 1,254 subjects from 6 global collaborators. A de-identified subject ID, COVID-19 status, age in years and sex were almost always included in the sample metadata. Where available, HLA class I and class II types were obtained from metadata supplied by the sample provider rather than from assay-based typing.

Each collaborating institution followed its own protocols to collect whole blood in K2EDTA tubes. For TCRbeta analysis, collaborators shipped samples in one of three forms: frozen whole blood, isolated PBMCs, or DNA extracted from either of those sample types. Overall study outcomes, separate from this receptor: The quantity of clinical and demographic metadata differed by source and by participant and was supplied without curation.

As concerns this clone: Its recognized antigen is unknown. No per-base quality is available; no much larger clone lies one base away.

Here V drops 1 base and J drops 5 bases, and the junction holds 2 bases not matched to any gene. There are 15 amino acids in the CDR3, from cysteine to phenylalanine inclusive. This entry keeps only the CDR3 DNA: 45 bases, framed from base 1. Reading the germline V gene gives CDR1 MNHNS and CDR2 SASEGT. TCRbeta CDR3 regions were amplified from genomic DNA using the immunoSEQ Assay, a bias-controlled multiplex PCR. The study's own analysis went as follows. Nucleated cell counts per sample were estimated from amplification of reference gene primers within the assay. To quantify the absolute abundance of each unique TCRbeta CDR3 rearrangement, sequence reads were collapsed and filtered. Productive Simpson clonality was computed per sample as the square root of Simpson's diversity index over productive rearrangements. TCRdb took this table from immuneACCESS and kept in-frame rearrangements with V and J called. Such tables lack part of the clones; where checked against another copy, unresolved V genes explain under half of the gap, and the rest is unexplained. V and J calls plus clone size are reproduced from that table; the DNA served to infer D and trimming. This sample is represented by tens of thousands of clones; roughly 90% of them were singletons. Jointly, the top ten make up about 2.7% of the sample.

This receptor chain uses TRBV6-1 and TRBJ1-5, with 10 central nucleotides matching TRBD1. The source material was peripheral blood. This clonotype was sampled from a human donor in a cohort sampled during active COVID-19. DNA sequence: TGTGCCAGCAGTGAAGGAGACAGGGGGCATCAGCCCCAGCATTTT. It translates to CASSEGDRGHQPQHF.